This T cell receptor (beta chain) was retrieved from a study of blood T cells in healthy people across ages. This clonotype was observed a few times. Its target is not known. From germline, CDR1 is MNHEY and CDR2 SVGAGI. The CDR3 has 15 residues. Trimming took 4 bases from V and 0 from J, leaving 13 bases between them. General observations from the study: Observed TCR beta diversity per million T cells went down as age went up. This fall followed a roughly linear course with age.

The sample, approximately 10 milliliters of peripheral blood, was drawn from each donor. Samples each had at least 5.5 micrograms of total RNA extracted. Then a second PCR, running roughly 6 to 12 cycles, was carried out with a sample-barcoded 5' primer and a J-beta primer mix. TCRdb fed the 5' RACE reads into MiXCR, producing one record per CDR3 protein. The table has 250,000 to 300,000 distinct CDR3 sequences, 27% seen once; the top ten hold 29%. The rearrangement links TRBV6-5 to TRBJ2-7, with a tentative D call TRBD1 (5 bases). This clonotype was sampled from a woman aged 65 to 85 in good health. Sequenced input: blood. This CDR3 reads CASSSTGEFSYEQYF. Written as DNA, the CDR3 is TGTGCCAGCAGTTCTACAGGAGAGTTCTCCTACGAGCAGTACTTC.